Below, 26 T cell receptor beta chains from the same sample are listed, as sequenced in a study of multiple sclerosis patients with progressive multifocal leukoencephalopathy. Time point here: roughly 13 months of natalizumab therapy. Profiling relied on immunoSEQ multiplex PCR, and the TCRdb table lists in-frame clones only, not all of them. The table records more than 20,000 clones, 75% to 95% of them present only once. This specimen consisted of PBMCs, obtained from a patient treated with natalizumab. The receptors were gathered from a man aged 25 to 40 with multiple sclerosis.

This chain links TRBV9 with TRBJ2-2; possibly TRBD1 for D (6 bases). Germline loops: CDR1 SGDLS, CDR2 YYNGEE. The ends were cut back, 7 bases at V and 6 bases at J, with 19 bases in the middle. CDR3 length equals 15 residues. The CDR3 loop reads CASGGMLLGPGELFF. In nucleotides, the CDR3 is TGTGCCAGCGGGGGCATGCTTCTAGGGCCCGGGGAGCTGTTTTTT. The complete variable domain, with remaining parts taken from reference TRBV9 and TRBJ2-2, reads DSGVTQTPKHLITATGQRVTLRCSPRSGDLSVYWYQQSLDQGLQFLIQYYNGEERAKGNILERFSAQQFPDLHSELNLSSLELGDSALYFCASGGMLLGPGELFFGEGSRLTVL.

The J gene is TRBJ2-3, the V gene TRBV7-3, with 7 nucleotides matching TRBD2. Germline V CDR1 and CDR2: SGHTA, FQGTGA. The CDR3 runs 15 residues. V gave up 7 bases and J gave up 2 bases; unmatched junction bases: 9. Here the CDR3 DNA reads TGTGCCAGCACTAACCCGGGACTACCCACAGATACGCAGTATTTT. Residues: CASTNPGLPTDTQYF.

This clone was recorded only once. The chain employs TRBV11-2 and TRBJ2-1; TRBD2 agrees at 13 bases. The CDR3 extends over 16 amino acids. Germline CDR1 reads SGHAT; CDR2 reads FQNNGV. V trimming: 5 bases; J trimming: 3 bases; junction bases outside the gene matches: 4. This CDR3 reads CASSTRLAGGYNEQFF. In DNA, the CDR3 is TGTGCCAGCAGCACCCGACTAGCGGGAGGCTACAATGAGCAGTTCTTC.

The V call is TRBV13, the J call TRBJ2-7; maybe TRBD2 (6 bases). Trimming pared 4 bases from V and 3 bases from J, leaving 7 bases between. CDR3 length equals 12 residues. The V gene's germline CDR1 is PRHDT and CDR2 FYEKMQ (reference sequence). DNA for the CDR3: TGTGCCAGCAGCTCCGGGGGCTACGAGCAGTACTTC. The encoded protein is CASSSGGYEQYF.

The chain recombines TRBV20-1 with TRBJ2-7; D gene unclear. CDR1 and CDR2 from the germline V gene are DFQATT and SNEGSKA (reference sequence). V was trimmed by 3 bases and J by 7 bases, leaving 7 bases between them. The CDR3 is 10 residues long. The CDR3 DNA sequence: TGCAGTGCTAGGAGTCAAGAGCAGTACTTC. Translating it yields CSARSQEQYF.

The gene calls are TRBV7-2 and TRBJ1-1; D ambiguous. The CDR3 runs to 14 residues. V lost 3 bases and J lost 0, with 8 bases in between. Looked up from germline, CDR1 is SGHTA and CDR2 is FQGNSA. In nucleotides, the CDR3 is TGTGCCAGCAGCTTGAGCAGCATGAACACTGAAGCTTTCTTT. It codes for CASSLSSMNTEAFF. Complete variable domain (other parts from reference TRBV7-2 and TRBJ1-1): GAGVSQSPSNKVTEKGKDVELRCDPISGHTALYWYRQSLGQGLEFLIYFQGNSAPDKSGLPSDRFSAERTGGSVSTLTIQRTQQEDSAVYLCASSLSSMNTEAFFGQGTRLTVV.

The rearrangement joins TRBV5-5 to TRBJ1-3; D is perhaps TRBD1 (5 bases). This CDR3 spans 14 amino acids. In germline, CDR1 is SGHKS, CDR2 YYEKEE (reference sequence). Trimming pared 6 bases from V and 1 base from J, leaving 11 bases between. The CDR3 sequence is CASNTGSSGNTIYF. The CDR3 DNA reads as TGTGCCAGCAACACAGGTTCTTCTGGAAACACCATATATTTT.

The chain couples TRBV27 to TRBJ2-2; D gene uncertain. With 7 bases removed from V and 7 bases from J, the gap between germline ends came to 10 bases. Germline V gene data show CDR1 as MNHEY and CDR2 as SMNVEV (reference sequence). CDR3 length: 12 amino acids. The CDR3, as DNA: TGTGCCAGCACCTCCCACAGCGGGGAGCTGTTTTTT. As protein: CASTSHSGELFF.

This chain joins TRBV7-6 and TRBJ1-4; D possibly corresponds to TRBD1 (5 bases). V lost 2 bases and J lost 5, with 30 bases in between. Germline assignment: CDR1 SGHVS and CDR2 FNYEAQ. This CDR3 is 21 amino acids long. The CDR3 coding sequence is TGTGCCAGCAGCTTACAGAGGCCCCCATTACTCAGGGAGATCTTAAATGAAAAACTGTTTTTT. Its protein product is CASSLQRPPLLREILNEKLFF. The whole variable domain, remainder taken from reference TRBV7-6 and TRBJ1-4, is GAGVSQSPRYKVTKRGQDVALRCDPISGHVSLYWYRQALGQGPEFLTYFNYEAQQDKSGLPNDRFSAERPEGSISTLTIQRTEQRDSAMYRCASSLQRPPLLREILNEKLFFGSGTQLSVL.

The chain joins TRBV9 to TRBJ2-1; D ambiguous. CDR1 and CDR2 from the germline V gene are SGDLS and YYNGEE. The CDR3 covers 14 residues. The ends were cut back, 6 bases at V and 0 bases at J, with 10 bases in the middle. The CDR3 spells CASKPESSYNEQFF. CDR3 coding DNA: TGTGCCAGCAAGCCGGAGAGCTCCTACAATGAGCAGTTCTTC.

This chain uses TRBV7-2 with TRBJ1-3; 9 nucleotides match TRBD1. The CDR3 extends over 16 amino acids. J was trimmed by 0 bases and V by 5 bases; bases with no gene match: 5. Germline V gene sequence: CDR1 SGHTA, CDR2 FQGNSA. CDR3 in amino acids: CASSRDRDGSGNTIYF. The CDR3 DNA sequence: TGTGCCAGCAGCAGGGACAGGGATGGCTCTGGAAACACCATATATTTT. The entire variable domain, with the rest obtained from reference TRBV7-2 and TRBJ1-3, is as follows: GAGVSQSPSNKVTEKGKDVELRCDPISGHTALYWYRQSLGQGLEFLIYFQGNSAPDKSGLPSDRFSAERTGGSVSTLTIQRTQQEDSAVYLCASSRDRDGSGNTIYFGEGSWLTVV.

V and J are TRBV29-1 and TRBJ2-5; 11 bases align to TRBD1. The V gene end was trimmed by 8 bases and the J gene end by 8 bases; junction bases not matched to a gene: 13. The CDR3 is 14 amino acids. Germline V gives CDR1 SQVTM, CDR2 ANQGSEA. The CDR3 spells CSLSPSGQGVTQYF. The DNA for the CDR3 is TGCAGCCTCAGCCCCTCGGGACAGGGGGTTACCCAGTACTTC.

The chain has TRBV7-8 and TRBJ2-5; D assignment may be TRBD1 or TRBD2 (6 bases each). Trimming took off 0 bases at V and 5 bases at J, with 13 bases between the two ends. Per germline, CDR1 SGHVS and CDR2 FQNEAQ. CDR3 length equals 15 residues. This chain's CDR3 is CASSLAVGGQETQYF. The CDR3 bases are TGTGCCAGCAGCTTAGCAGTAGGGGGGCAGGAGACCCAGTACTTC.

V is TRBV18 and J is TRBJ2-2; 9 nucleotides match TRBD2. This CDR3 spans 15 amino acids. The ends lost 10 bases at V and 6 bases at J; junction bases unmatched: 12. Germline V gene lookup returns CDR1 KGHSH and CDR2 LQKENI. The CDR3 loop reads CATSRGIAGAGELFF. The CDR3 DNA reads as TGTGCCACTTCACGCGGGATAGCGGGAGCCGGGGAGCTGTTTTTT.

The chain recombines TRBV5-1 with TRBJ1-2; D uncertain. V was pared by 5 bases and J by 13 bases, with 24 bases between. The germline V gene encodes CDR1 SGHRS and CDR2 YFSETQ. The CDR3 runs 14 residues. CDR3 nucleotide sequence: TGCGCCAGCAGTTCCACCCCGTCCTATGGCTACCCCACCTTC. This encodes CASSSTPSYGYPTF.

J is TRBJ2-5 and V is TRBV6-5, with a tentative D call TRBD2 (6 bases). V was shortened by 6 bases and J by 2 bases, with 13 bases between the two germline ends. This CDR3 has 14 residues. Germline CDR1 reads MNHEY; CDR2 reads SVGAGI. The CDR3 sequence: CASRLHGGQETQYF. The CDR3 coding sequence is TGTGCCAGCAGGCTCCACGGGGGTCAAGAGACCCAGTACTTC.

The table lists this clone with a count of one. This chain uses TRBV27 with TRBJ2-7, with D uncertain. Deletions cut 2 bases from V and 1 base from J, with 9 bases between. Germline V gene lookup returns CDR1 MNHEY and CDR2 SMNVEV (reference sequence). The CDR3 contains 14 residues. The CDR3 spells CASSLNTRSYEQYF. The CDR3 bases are TGTGCCAGCAGTTTAAACACGCGTTCCTACGAGCAGTACTTC.

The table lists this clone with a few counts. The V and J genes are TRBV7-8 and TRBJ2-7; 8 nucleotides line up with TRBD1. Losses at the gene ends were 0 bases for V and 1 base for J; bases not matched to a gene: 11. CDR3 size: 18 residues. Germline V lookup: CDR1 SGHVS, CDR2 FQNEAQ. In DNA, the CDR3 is TGTGCCAGCAGCTTAGCGCGCTCAGGACAGGGAAAATCCTACGAGCAGTACTTC. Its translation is CASSLARSGQGKSYEQYF.

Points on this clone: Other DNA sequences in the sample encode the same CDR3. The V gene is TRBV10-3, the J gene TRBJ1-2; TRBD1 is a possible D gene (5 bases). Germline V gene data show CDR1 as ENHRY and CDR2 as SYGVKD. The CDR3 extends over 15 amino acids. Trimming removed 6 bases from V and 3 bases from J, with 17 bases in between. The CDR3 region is CAISEVGGIDYGYTF. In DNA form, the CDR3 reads TGTGCCATCAGCGAGGTGGGGGGAATCGACTATGGCTACACCTTC.

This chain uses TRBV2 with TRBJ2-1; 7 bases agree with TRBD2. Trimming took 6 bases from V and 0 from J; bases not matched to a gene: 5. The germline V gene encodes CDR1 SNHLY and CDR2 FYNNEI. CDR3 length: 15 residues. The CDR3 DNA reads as TGTGCCAGCAGGAGACTAGCCTCCTCCTACAATGAGCAGTTCTTC. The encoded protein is CASRRLASSYNEQFF.

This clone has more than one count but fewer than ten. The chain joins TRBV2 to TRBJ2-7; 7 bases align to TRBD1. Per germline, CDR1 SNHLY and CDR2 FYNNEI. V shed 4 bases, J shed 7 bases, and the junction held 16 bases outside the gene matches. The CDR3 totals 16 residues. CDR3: CASSGGVGQASWEQYV. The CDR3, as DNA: TGTGCCAGCAGTGGAGGGGTCGGACAGGCGTCTTGGGAGCAGTACGTC.

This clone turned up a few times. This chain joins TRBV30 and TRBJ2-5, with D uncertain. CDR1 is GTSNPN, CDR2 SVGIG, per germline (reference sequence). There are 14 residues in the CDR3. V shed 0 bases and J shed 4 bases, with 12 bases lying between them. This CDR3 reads CAWSVRAGRETQYF. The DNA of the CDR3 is TGTGCCTGGAGTGTACGGGCAGGACGAGAGACCCAGTACTTC.

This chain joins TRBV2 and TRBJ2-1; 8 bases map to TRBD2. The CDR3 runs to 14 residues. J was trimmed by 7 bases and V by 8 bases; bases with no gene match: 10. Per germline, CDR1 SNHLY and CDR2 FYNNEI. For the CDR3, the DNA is TGTGCCAGCCGCCCGGGGGGGGCGATGAATGAGCAGTTCTTC. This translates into CASRPGGAMNEQFF. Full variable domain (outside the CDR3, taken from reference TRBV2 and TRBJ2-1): EPEVTQTPSHQVTQMGQEVILRCVPISNHLYFYWYRQILGQKVEFLVSFYNNEISEKSEIFDDQFSVERPDGSNFTLKIRSTKLEDSAMYFCASRPGGAMNEQFFGPGTRLTVL.

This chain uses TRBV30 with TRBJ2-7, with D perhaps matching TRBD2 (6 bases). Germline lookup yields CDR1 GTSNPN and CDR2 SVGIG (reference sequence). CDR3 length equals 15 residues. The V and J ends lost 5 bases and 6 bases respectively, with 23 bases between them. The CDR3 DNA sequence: TGTGCCTGGGACCGCGGGAACACCTTTCTAGTCGAGCAGTACTTC. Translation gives CAWDRGNTFLVEQYF.

The CDR3 coding sequence is TGTGCCAGCAGCTTGAAGTCAGTAGCGGTTAGTGATGAGCAGTTCTTC. Protein: CASSLKSVAVSDEQFF. The gene calls are TRBV5-6 and TRBJ2-1, with D possibly matching TRBD2 (6 bases). Germline V gives CDR1 SGHDT, CDR2 YYEEEE. The V gene lost 1 base and the J gene lost 8 bases, with 19 bases spanning the gap. CDR3 size: 16 residues. The whole variable domain, filled in from reference TRBV5-6 and TRBJ2-1, reads DAGVTQSPTHLIKTRGQQVTLRCSPKSGHDTVSWYQQALGQGPQFIFQYYEEEERQRGNFPDRFSGHQFPNYSSELNVNALLLGDSALYLCASSLKSVAVSDEQFFGPGTRLTVL.

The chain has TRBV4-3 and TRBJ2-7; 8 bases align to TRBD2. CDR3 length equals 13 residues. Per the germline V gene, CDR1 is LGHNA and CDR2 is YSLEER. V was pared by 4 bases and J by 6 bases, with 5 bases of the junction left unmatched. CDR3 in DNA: TGCGCCAGCAGCCCACGGGAGGGTCCCGAGCAGTACTTC. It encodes CASSPREGPEQYF.